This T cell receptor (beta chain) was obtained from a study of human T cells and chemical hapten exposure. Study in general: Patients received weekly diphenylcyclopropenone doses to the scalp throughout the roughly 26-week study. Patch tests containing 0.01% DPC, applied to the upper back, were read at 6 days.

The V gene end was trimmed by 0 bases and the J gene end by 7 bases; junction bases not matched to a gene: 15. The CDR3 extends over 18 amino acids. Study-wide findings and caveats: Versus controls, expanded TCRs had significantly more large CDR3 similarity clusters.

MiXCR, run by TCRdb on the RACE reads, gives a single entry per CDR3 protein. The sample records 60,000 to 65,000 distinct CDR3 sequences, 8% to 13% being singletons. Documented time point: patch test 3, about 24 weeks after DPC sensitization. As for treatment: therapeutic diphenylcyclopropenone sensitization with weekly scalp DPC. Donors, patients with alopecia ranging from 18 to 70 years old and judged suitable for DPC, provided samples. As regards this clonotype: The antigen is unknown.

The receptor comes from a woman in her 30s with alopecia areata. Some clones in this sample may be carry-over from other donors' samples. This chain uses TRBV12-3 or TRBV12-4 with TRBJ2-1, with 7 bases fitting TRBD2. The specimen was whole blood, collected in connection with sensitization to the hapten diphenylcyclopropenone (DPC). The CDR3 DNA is TGTGCCAGCAGTTTAGCGGAGGGTGGGCTAGCGGCAGGGAATGAGCAGTTCTTC. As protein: CASSLAEGGLAAGNEQFF.